Listed here are 14 T cell receptor beta chains from one sample, sequenced in a study of cytomegalovirus exposure and HLA in healthy donors. Amplification used 60 Vbeta primers and 13 Jbeta primers. Profiled with immunoSEQ multiplex PCR; TCRdb holds only in-frame clones, not every one. The sample shows approximately 99,000 clones, about 81% of them seen only once. Sequencing was carried out using PBMCs. These receptor sequences come from a middle-aged man in good health and CMV-seropositive.

The rearrangement links TRBV6-5 to TRBJ2-5, with 7 bases aligning to TRBD2. Losses at the gene ends were 1 base for V and 5 bases for J; bases not matched to a gene: 7. Germline CDR1 and CDR2: MNHEY and SVGAGI. The CDR3 sequence is 15 residues long. DNA of the CDR3: TGTGCCAGCAGTTACTACCGGGCCGGGAGGGAGACCCAGTACTTC. Its protein is CASSYYRAGRETQYF.

The V and J genes are TRBV15 and TRBJ2-5, with 7 bases fitting TRBD2. From germline, CDR1 is LNHNV and CDR2 YYDKDF (reference sequence). The CDR3 is 15 residues long. The ends lost 0 bases at V and 5 bases at J; junction bases unmatched: 6. The chain's CDR3 is CATSRDRGEEETQYF. The CDR3 DNA follows: TGTGCCACCAGCAGAGATCGGGGGGAGGAGGAGACCCAGTACTTC.

This clone was seen just once. The rearrangement links TRBV15 to TRBJ2-7; TRBD1 might be the D (6 bases). The CDR3 loop spans 14 amino acids. V dropped 2 bases and J dropped 0 bases, with 8 bases sitting between them. The germline V gene has CDR1 LNHNV and CDR2 YYDKDF (reference sequence). The CDR3 loop is CATSRQGTSYEQYF. CDR3 nucleotides: TGTGCCACCAGCAGACAGGGGACCTCCTACGAGCAGTACTTC.

The genes are TRBV19 and TRBJ2-7, with TRBD1 matching 8 bases. V shed 1 base, J shed 3 bases, and the junction held 2 bases outside the gene matches. The germline CDR1 and CDR2 sequences are LNHDA and SQIVND (reference sequence). The CDR3 consists of 14 residues. CDR3 sequence reads: CASSIVDRDYEQYF. DNA of the CDR3: TGTGCCAGTAGTATAGTGGACAGGGACTACGAGCAGTACTTC.

This clone was seen a few times. The chain is built from TRBV28 and TRBJ1-3, with D uncertain. The V end was cut by 4 bases, the J end by 0 bases, with 13 bases between. CDR1 and CDR2 from the germline V gene are MDHEN and SYDVKM. CDR3 length equals 16 residues. The CDR3 region is CASSWGGHSSGNTIYF. The CDR3 nucleotides read TGTGCCAGCAGTTGGGGAGGCCATTCCTCTGGAAACACCATATATTTT.

This chain connects TRBV5-1 to TRBJ1-1; a weak D match, TRBD1 (5 bases). Germline loops: CDR1 SGHRS, CDR2 YFSETQ. The CDR3 contains 14 residues. Trimming cost V 0 bases and J 1 base, with 7 bases left between them. CDR3 nucleotides: TGCGCCAGCAGCTTGGGACAGAGGAACACTGAAGCTTTCTTT. It yields the protein CASSLGQRNTEAFF.

The chain joins TRBV27 to TRBJ2-7, with TRBD2 matching 7 bases. V dropped 4 bases and J dropped 0; count of bases not matched to a gene: 12. The CDR3 consists of 17 residues. Germline assignment: CDR1 MNHEY and CDR2 SMNVEV (reference sequence). The CDR3 DNA follows: TGTGCCAGCAGTTCCGGCTGGGGGGGGGTCCGCTCCTACGAGCAGTACTTC. Translated, it gives CASSSGWGGVRSYEQYF.

The CDR3 protein is CASSTPGQGLNQPQHF. The DNA for the CDR3 is TGTGCCAGTAGTACTCCGGGACAGGGGCTCAATCAGCCCCAGCATTTT. V and J are TRBV19 and TRBJ1-5; 10 bases align to TRBD1. CDR1 LNHDA and CDR2 SQIVND come from the germline V gene (reference sequence). This CDR3 region has 16 residues. The ends lost 4 bases at V and 3 bases at J; junction bases unmatched: 6.

The genes are TRBV28 and TRBJ1-4; no definite D call. Germline V lookup: CDR1 MDHEN, CDR2 SYDVKM. This CDR3 is built from 15 residues. Between the trimmed V and J ends, which lost 6 bases and 4 bases, there was a span of 15 bases. DNA of the CDR3: TGTGCCAGCAGCCCAGTAAATCTCCTTAATGAAAAACTGTTTTTT. It translates to CASSPVNLLNEKLFF. Variable domain in full (rest from reference TRBV28 and TRBJ1-4): DVKVTQSSRYLVKRTGEKVFLECVQDMDHENMFWYRQDPGLGLRLIYFSYDVKMKEKGDIPEGYSVSREKKERFSLILESASTNQTSMYLCASSPVNLLNEKLFFGSGTQLSVL.

As to this clone: One junction end disagrees with the germline gene, perhaps due to a read error. The V call is TRBV19, the J call TRBJ2-1; tentatively, D is TRBD2 (7 bases). Per the germline V gene, CDR1 is LNHDA and CDR2 is SQIVND (reference sequence). The CDR3 has 15 amino acids. The CDR3 spells CASSIGGGMNNGQFF. CDR3 nucleotides: TGTGCCAGTAGTATCGGCGGGGGCATGAACAATGGGCAGTTCTTC.

The rearrangement links TRBV4-1 to TRBJ1-2, with 10 positions matching TRBD1. Unmatched junction bases numbered 12, after V lost 4 bases and J lost 10 bases. In germline, CDR1 is MGHRA, CDR2 YSYEKL. The CDR3 length is 15 residues. The CDR3 sequence is CASSLRTGTGEIYTF. CDR3 sequence (DNA): TGCGCCAGCAGCCTTAGGACCGGGACAGGGGAAATCTACACCTTC.

V usage is TRBV6-1 and J usage is TRBJ2-7; no firm D call. The germline V gene encodes CDR1 MNHNS and CDR2 SASEGT. Trimming took off 2 bases at V and 0 bases at J, with 5 bases between the two ends. This CDR3 has 13 amino acids. The CDR3 sequence: CASSEQVSYEQYF. The CDR3 nucleotides read TGTGCCAGCAGTGAACAGGTCTCCTACGAGCAGTACTTC.

The chain couples TRBV19 to TRBJ2-6, with D maybe TRBD2 (5 bases). V gave up 4 bases and J gave up 1 base, with 8 bases separating them. CDR1 and CDR2 (germline): LNHDA, SQIVND (reference sequence). The CDR3 length is 15 residues. CDR3 sequence reads: CASSTTRSGANVLTF. The CDR3 DNA is TGTGCCAGTAGTACTACTAGGTCTGGGGCCAACGTCCTGACTTTC.

The rearrangement uses TRBV7-3 and TRBJ1-1, with 7 nucleotides matching TRBD1. Germline-derived CDR1 and CDR2 are SGHTA and FQGTGA. V shed 3 bases, J shed 1 base, and the junction held 2 bases outside the gene matches. The CDR3 contains 14 residues. CDR3 DNA: TGTGCCAGCAGCTTTGGGACAGAGAACACTGAAGCTTTCTTT. Translating it yields CASSFGTENTEAFF.